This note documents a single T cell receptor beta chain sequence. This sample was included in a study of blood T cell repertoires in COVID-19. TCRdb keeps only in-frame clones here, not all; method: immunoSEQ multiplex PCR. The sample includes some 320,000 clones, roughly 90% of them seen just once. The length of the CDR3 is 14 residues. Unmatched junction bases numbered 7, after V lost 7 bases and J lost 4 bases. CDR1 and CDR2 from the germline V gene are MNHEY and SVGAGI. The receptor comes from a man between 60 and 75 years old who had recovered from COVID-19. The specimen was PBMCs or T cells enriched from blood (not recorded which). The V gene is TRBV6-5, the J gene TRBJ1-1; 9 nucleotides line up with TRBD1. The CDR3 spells CASKGQGRPTEAFF. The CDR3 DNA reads TGTGCCAGCAAAGGACAGGGGCGTCCCACTGAAGCTTTCTTT.